This TCR beta chain was profiled in a study of T cell responses to AZD1222 COVID-19 vaccine. Findings and caveats of the study: Spike-spanning, vaccine-associated CD4 TCRs were dominant at 160-218 and 743-854. Seropositive AZD1222 recipients at baseline numbered only five or six.

Produced via immunoSEQ multiplex PCR; TCRdb's table is partial and in-frame only. The sample comprises about 170,000 clones, 75% to 90% of which are singletons, and 6.9% rests with the top ten. Remarks on this clone: No antigen is known for it.

With 5 bases removed from V and 4 bases from J, the gap between germline ends came to 17 bases. Germline V CDR1 and CDR2: MNHEY, SVGEGT. The CDR3 has 15 amino acids. The rearrangement joins TRBV6-2 or TRBV6-3 to TRBJ1-2; D is unresolved. The sample here was peripheral blood, taken on day 0 of AZD1222 vaccination. This TCR was recovered from an adult in good health. CDR3 amino acids: CASSPILGRRYGYTF. In DNA form, the CDR3 reads TGTGCCAGCAGTCCCATCCTCGGACGTCGCTATGGCTACACCTTC.